This T cell receptor (beta chain) is from a study of blood T cell repertoires in COVID-19. Study information: Acute and convalescent COVID-19 specimens originated in the United States, Italy and Spain. PBMCs, B-cell-depleted T cells, or T cells were the source of the cDNA or gDNA that made up the material.

Germline V CDR1 and CDR2: KGHDR, SFDVKD. V lost 9 bases, J lost 0 bases, and 11 bases lay in between. This CDR3 is built from 14 residues. TCRdb keeps only in-frame clones here, not all; method: immunoSEQ multiplex PCR. The table records tens of thousands of clones, about 89% of them present only once. This TCR derives from a man in his sixties with active or convalescent COVID-19. Sequenced input: peripheral blood. V and J are TRBV24-1 and TRBJ1-5; D possibly corresponds to TRBD1 (5 bases). The CDR3 spells CATSLGHSNQPQHF. Here the CDR3 DNA reads TGTGCCACCTCCCTGGGGCATAGCAATCAGCCCCAGCATTTT.